These 2 T cell receptor beta chains share one sample of origin, sequenced in a study of blood T cell repertoires in COVID-19. Some clones are missing from TCRdb's copy, which holds only in-frame ones; the method was immunoSEQ multiplex PCR. The table lists some 150,000 clones, about 84% of them singletons. Sequenced material: peripheral blood. The receptor set was obtained from a human donor in a cohort sampled during active COVID-19.

This chain links TRBV9 with TRBJ2-7; TRBD2 is a possible D gene (5 bases). Looked up from germline, CDR1 is SGDLS and CDR2 is YYNGEE. The V gene lost 4 bases and the J gene lost 7 bases, with 21 bases spanning the gap. The CDR3 loop spans 15 amino acids. Here the CDR3 reads CASSTYGGGAGEQYF. CDR3 in DNA: TGTGCCAGCAGCACATATGGAGGAGGAGCCGGGGAGCAGTACTTC.

The gene calls are TRBV19 and TRBJ2-7, with a weak D call TRBD2 (5 bases). CDR3 size: 14 residues. Trimming took 3 bases from V and 6 from J, leaving 15 bases between them. Germline V gives CDR1 LNHDA, CDR2 SQIVND (reference sequence). CDR3 in amino acids: CASSIPGKGVEQYF. The CDR3 DNA reads as TGTGCCAGTAGTATCCCGGGAAAGGGTGTCGAGCAGTACTTC.